One and the same sample provided the 11 T cell receptor beta chains below, sequenced in a study of blood T cell repertoires in COVID-19 (dated by TCRdb to about 2020). Libraries were built with the immunoSEQ multiplex PCR assay. The source is immuneACCESS, and TCRdb retained only in-frame sequences with V and J called. Part of the clones is not carried over; for the studies checked, unresolved V genes explain less than half of this, and the remainder is unexplained. The sample table holds about 330,000 clones, of which more than 85% were seen once. Together, the top ten hold about a fifth of the sample. Sequencing was performed on PBMCs or T cells enriched from blood (not recorded which). The receptors were sampled from a woman aged 30 to 39 who had recovered from COVID-19.

This clone showed up just once. The chain employs TRBV28 and TRBJ2-1, with 9 bases fitting TRBD2. Trimming at V came to 2 bases and at J to 8 bases, leaving 7 bases not matched to a gene. Germline assignment: CDR1 MDHEN and CDR2 SYDVKM. The CDR3 length is 15 residues. The CDR3 nucleotides are TGTGCCAGCAGTTTAATACCTAGCGGGGTGGATGAGCAGTTCTTC. Translating gives CASSLIPSGVDEQFF. Full variable domain (missing parts from reference TRBV28 and TRBJ2-1): DVKVTQSSRYLVKRTGEKVFLECVQDMDHENMFWYRQDPGLGLRLIYFSYDVKMKEKGDIPEGYSVSREKKERFSLILESASTNQTSMYLCASSLIPSGVDEQFFGPGTRLTVL.

The gene calls are TRBV7-9 and TRBJ1-4; maybe TRBD1 (5 bases). This CDR3 contains 14 residues. The germline V and J ends were trimmed by 5 bases and 16 bases, with 23 bases remaining between them. Germline lookup yields CDR1 SEHNR and CDR2 FQNEAQ (reference sequence). This chain's CDR3 is CASSTSGTPTTGFF. The DNA of the CDR3 is TGTGCCAGCAGCACCTCCGGGACTCCTACAACGGGGTTTTTT.

Of note for this clone: Germline is not matched at one junction end, which may reflect a read error. This chain uses TRBV29-1 with TRBJ2-7; D not certain. CDR1 and CDR2 (germline): SQVTM, ANQGSEA. The CDR3 totals 13 residues. CDR3 nucleotide sequence: TGCAGCGTTCAAGAGGCACGTCTCTACGAGCAGTACTTC. The encoded protein is CSVQEARLYEQYF.

The genes are TRBV3-1 (or the pseudogene TRBV3-2) and TRBJ1-2; no definite D call. This CDR3 has 12 amino acids. Germline values: CDR1 LGHDT, CDR2 YNNKEL (reference sequence). Trimming left V 2 bases short and J 5 bases short, with 6 bases between. The chain's CDR3 is CASSQFPYGYTF. The CDR3 DNA sequence: TGTGCCAGCAGCCAATTCCCGTATGGCTACACCTTC.

This clone was seen only once. The V gene is TRBV7-2, the J gene TRBJ1-4, with D tentatively TRBD1 (5 bases). Germline loops: CDR1 SGHTA, CDR2 FQGNSA. The CDR3 is 14 residues long. Trimming stripped 2 bases from V and 2 bases from J, with 6 bases between. The CDR3 region has the DNA TGTGCCAGCAGCTTACAGGGTACTAATGAAAAACTGTTTTTT. Translation gives CASSLQGTNEKLFF.

J is TRBJ2-7 and V is TRBV28; TRBD1 aligns across 8 bases. J lost 3 bases, V lost 6 bases, and 10 bases had no gene match. The CDR3 sequence is 15 residues long. CDR1 and CDR2 (germline): MDHEN, SYDVKM. The CDR3 loop is CASRTGGTGLYEQYF. The CDR3 DNA is TGTGCCAGCAGAACTGGCGGGACAGGCCTCTACGAGCAGTACTTC.

The J gene is TRBJ2-5, the V gene TRBV27; D perhaps matches TRBD2 (6 bases). Germline V gene data show CDR1 as MNHEY and CDR2 as SMNVEV (reference sequence). V lost 4 bases and J lost 4, with 10 bases in between. CDR3 length: 13 amino acids. The chain's CDR3 is CASSYRGGETQYF. Here the CDR3 DNA reads TGTGCCAGCAGTTATAGGGGAGGAGAGACCCAGTACTTC.

The chain links TRBV5-1 to TRBJ2-1; 8 bases fit TRBD1. From germline, CDR1 is SGHRS and CDR2 YFSETQ. V gave up 1 base and J gave up 6 bases; unmatched junction bases: 9. The CDR3 extends over 16 amino acids. CDR3 nucleotide sequence: TGCGCCAGCAGCTTGAGATCAGGGGGCAGTGGCAATGAGCAGTTCTTC. Amino acid sequence: CASSLRSGGSGNEQFF.

V and J are TRBV4-2 and TRBJ1-1; tentatively, D is TRBD1 (6 bases). CDR1 LGHNA and CDR2 YNFKEQ come from the germline V gene. V lost 3 bases to trimming and J lost 3 bases, with 14 bases between them. The CDR3 has 15 amino acids. CDR3 loop: CASSHDSGEYTEAFF. In nucleotides, the CDR3 is TGTGCCAGCAGCCATGATTCAGGGGAGTACACTGAAGCTTTCTTT.

The CDR3 is CASSEDRGDRFF. CDR3 nucleotides: TGCGCCAGCAGCGAAGACAGGGGGGATAGGTTCTTC. The genes are TRBV5-1 and TRBJ2-1, with 9 positions matching TRBD1. V trimming: 4 bases; J trimming: 15 bases; junction bases outside the gene matches: 8. From germline, CDR1 is SGHRS and CDR2 YFSETQ. This CDR3 has 12 amino acids. Full variable domain (missing parts from reference TRBV5-1 and TRBJ2-1): KAGVTQTPRYLIKTRGQQVTLSCSPISGHRSVSWYQQTPGQGLQFLFEYFSETQRNKGNFPGRFSGRQFSNSRSEMNVSTLELGDSALYLCASSEDRGDRFFGPGTRLTVL.

This clone was seen once. The CDR3 spells CASSRGGADGNTIYF. The CDR3 bases are TGCGCCAGCAGCCGGGGAGGGGCTGACGGAAACACCATATATTTT. This chain uses TRBV4-1 with TRBJ1-3; possibly TRBD1 for D (5 bases). The CDR3 covers 15 residues. V was pared by 4 bases and J by 4 bases, with 14 bases between. Per the germline V gene, CDR1 is MGHRA and CDR2 is YSYEKL.